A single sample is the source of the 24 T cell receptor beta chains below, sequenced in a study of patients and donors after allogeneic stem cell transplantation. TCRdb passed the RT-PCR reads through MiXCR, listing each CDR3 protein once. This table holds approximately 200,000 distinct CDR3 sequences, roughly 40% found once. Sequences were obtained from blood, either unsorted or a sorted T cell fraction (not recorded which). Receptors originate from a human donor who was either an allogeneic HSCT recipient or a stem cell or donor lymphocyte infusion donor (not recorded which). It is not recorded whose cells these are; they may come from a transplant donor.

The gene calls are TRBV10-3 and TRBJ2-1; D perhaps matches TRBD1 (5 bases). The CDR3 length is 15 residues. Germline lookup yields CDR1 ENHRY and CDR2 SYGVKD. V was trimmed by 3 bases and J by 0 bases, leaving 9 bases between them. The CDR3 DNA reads TGTGCCATCAGTGATACAGGAAGCTCCTACAATGAGCAGTTCTTC. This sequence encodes CAISDTGSSYNEQFF.

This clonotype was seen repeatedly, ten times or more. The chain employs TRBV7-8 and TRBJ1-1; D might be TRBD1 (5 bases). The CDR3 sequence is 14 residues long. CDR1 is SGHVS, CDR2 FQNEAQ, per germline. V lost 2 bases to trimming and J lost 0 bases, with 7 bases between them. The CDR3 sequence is CASSLPGLNTEAFF. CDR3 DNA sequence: TGTGCCAGCAGCTTACCAGGGCTGAACACTGAAGCTTTCTTT.

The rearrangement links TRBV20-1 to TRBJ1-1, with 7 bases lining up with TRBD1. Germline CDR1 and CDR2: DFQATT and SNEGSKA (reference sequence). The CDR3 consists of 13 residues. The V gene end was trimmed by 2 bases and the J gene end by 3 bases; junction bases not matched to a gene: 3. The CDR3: CSARRGQYTEAFF. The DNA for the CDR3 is TGCAGTGCTAGAAGGGGGCAGTACACTGAAGCTTTCTTT.

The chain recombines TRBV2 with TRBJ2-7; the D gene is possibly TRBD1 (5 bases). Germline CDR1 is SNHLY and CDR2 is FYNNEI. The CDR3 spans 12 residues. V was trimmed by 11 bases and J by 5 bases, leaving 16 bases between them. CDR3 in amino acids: CAVLVDTDEQYF. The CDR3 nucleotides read TGTGCCGTTCTAGTGGACACCGACGAGCAGTACTTC.

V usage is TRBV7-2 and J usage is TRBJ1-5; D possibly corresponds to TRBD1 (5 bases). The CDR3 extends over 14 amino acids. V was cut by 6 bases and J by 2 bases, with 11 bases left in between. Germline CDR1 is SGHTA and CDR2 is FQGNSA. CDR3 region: CASSFRDRNQPQHF. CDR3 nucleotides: TGTGCCAGCAGTTTCCGGGACCGCAATCAGCCCCAGCATTTT.

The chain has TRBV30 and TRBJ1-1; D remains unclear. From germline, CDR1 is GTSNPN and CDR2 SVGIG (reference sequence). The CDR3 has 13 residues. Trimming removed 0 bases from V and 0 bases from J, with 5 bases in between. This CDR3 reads CAWSVGMNTEAFF. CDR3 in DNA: TGTGCCTGGAGTGTAGGGATGAACACTGAAGCTTTCTTT.

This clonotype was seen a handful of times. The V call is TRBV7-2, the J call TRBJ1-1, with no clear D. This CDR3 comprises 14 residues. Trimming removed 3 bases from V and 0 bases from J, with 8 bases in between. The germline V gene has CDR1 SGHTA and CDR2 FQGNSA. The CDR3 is CASSFTGMNTEAFF. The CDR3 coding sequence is TGTGCCAGCAGCTTTACCGGCATGAACACTGAAGCTTTCTTT.

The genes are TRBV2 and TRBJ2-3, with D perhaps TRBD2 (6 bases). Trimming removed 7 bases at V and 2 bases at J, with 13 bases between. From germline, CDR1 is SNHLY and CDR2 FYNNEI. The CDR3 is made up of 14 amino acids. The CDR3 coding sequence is TGTGCCAGCAACGATCTAGCGCACACAGATACGCAGTATTTT. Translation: CASNDLAHTDTQYF.

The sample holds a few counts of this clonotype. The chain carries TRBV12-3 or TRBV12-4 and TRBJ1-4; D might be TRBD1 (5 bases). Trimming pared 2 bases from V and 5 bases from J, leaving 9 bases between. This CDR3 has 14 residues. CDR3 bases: TGTGCCAGCAGTTTAACGGGGCGGAATGAAAAACTGTTTTTT. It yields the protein CASSLTGRNEKLFF.

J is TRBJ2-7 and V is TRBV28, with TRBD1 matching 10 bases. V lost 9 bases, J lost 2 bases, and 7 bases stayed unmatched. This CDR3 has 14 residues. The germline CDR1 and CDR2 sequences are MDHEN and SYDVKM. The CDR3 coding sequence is TGTGCCAGTACCCGGGGACAGGGGCCCTACGAGCAGTACTTC. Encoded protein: CASTRGQGPYEQYF.

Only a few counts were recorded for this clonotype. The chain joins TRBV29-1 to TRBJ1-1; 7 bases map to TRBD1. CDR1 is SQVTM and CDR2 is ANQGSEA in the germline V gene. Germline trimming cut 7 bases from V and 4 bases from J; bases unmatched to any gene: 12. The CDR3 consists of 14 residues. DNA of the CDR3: TGCAGCGCCACCCACAGGGGTATGGGCACTGAAGCTTTCTTT. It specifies CSATHRGMGTEAFF.

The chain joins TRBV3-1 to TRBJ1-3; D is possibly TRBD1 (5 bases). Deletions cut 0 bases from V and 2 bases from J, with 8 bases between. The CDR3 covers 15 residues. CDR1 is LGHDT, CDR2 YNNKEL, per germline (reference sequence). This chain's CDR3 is CASSQDQGAGNTIYF. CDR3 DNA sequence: TGTGCCAGCAGCCAAGATCAAGGGGCTGGAAACACCATATATTTT.

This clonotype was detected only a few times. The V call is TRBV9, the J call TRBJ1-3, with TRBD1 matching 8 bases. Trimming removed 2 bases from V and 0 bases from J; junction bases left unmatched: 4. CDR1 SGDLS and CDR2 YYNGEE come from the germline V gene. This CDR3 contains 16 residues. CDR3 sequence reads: CASSVRTGHSGNTIYF. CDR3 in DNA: TGTGCCAGCAGCGTGCGGACAGGGCACTCTGGAAACACCATATATTTT.

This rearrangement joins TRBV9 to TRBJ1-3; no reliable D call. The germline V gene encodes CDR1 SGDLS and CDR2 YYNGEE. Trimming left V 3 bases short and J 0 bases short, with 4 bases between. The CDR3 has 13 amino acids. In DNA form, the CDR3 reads TGTGCCAGCAGCGAAACCTCTGGAAACACCATATATTTT. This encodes CASSETSGNTIYF.

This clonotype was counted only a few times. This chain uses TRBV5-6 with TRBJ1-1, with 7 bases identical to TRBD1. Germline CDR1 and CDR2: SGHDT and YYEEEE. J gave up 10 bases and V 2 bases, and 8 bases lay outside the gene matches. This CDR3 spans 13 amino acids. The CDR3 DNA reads TGTGCCAGCAGCTTTGGGACAGAGGTTGGAGCTTTCTTT. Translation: CASSFGTEVGAFF.

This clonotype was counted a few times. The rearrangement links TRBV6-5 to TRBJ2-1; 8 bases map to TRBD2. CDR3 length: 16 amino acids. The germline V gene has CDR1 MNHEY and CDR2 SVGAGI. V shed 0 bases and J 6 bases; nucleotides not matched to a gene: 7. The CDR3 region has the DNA TGTGCCAGCAGTTACTCGAAAGCGGGAGAGACCAATGAGCAGTTCTTC. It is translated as CASSYSKAGETNEQFF.

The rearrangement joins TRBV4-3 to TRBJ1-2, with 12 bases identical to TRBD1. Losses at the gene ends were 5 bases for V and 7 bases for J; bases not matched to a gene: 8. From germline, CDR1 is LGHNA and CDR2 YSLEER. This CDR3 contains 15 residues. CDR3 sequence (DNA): TGCGCCAGCAGCTTGGCCGGGGACAGGGGGCTTGGCTACACCTTC. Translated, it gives CASSLAGDRGLGYTF.

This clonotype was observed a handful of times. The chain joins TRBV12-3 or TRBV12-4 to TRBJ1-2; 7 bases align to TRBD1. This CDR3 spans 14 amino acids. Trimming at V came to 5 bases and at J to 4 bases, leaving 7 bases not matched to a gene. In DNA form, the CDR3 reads TGTGCCAGCAGTCCCACAGGGGCAGGCTATGGCTACACCTTC. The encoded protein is CASSPTGAGYGYTF.

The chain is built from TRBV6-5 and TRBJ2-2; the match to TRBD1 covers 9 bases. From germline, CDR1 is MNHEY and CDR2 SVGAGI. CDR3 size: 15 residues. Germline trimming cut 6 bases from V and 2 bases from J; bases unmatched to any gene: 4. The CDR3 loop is CASSRQGVNTGELFF. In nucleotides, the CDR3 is TGTGCCAGCAGCCGACAGGGGGTAAACACCGGGGAGCTGTTTTTT.

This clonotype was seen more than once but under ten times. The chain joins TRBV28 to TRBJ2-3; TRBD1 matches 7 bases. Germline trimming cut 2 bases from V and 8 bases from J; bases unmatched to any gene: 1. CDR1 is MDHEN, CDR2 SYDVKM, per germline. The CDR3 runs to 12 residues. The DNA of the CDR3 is TGTGCCAGCAGTTTACCAGGGGGTACGCAGTATTTT. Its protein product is CASSLPGGTQYF.

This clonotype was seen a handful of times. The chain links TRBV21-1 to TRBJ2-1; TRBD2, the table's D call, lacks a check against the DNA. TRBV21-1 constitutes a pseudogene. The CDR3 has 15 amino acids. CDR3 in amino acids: CASSKRLAGYNEQFF. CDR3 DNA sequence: TGTGCCAGCAGCAAAAGGCTAGCGGGGTACAATGAGCAGTTCTTC.

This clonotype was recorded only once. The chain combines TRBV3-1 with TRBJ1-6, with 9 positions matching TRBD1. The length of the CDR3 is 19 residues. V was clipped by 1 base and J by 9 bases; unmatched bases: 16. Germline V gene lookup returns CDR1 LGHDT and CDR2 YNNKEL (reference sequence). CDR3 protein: CASSQGGRDRVVWASPLHF. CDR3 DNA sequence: TGTGCCAGCAGCCAAGGGGGCCGGGACAGGGTTGTGTGGGCTTCACCCCTCCACTTT.

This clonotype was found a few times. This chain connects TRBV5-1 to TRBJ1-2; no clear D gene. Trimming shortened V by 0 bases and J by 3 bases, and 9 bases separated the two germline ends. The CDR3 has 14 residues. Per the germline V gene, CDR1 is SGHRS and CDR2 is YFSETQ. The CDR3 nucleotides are TGCGCCAGCAGCTTGGACACAGTGGACTATGGCTACACCTTC. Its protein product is CASSLDTVDYGYTF. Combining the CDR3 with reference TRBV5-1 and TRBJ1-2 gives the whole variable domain KAGVTQTPRYLIKTRGQQVTLSCSPISGHRSVSWYQQTPGQGLQFLFEYFSETQRNKGNFPGRFSGRQFSNSRSEMNVSTLELGDSALYLCASSLDTVDYGYTFGSGTRLTVV.

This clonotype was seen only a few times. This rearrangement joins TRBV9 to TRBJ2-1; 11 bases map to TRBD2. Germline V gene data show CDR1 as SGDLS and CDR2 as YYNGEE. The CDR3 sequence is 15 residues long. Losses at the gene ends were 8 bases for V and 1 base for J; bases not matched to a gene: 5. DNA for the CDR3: TGTGCCAGTTCTAGCGGGAGGAGTTCCTACAATGAGCAGTTCTTC. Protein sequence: CASSSGRSSYNEQFF.